This entry lists 19 T cell receptor beta chains sequenced from one sample in a study of shared clonotypes between healthy human individuals. Using immunoSEQ multiplex PCR, the repertoire was profiled, and TCRdb retains in-frame clones only, with some absent. The sample lists some 1 million clones, roughly 75% occurring once. The specimen was memory CD4+ T cells sorted from blood. Subset meaning: CD45RA-negative fraction. These receptors originate from a man younger than 35 in good health.

V and J are TRBV30 and TRBJ1-3; D gene uncertain. The CDR3 totals 14 residues. CDR1 GTSNPN and CDR2 SVGIG come from the germline V gene (reference sequence). Trimming pared 0 bases from V and 4 bases from J, leaving 10 bases between. CDR3 region: CAWSVGPRGNTIYF. DNA for the CDR3: TGTGCCTGGAGTGTCGGCCCCCGAGGAAACACCATATATTTT.

V gene TRBV7-2 combines with J gene TRBJ2-5; tentative D call: TRBD2 (6 bases). V was clipped by 1 base and J by 5 bases, with 11 bases between them. Germline-derived CDR1 and CDR2 are SGHTA and FQGNSA. The CDR3 loop spans 14 amino acids. The CDR3 sequence is CASSLGTNRETQYF. Here the CDR3 DNA reads TGTGCCAGCAGCTTAGGGACTAATAGGGAGACCCAGTACTTC.

This clone was seen only a few times. The rearrangement joins TRBV6-1 to TRBJ1-1; 7 bases line up with TRBD1. The CDR3 length is 13 residues. V shed 4 bases and J 9 bases; nucleotides not matched to a gene: 8. Germline assignment: CDR1 MNHNS and CDR2 SASEGT. CDR3 bases: TGTGCCAGCAGTGGGGACAGTAGCCAGAAAGCTTTCTTT. This codes for CASSGDSSQKAFF.

This clone was counted a single time. The V and J genes are TRBV2 and TRBJ2-3; 9 bases line up with TRBD1. Trimming took 4 bases from V and 7 from J; bases not matched to a gene: 12. The CDR3 is 16 amino acids. From germline, CDR1 is SNHLY and CDR2 FYNNEI. CDR3: CASSVEGQGGVNTQYF. For the CDR3, the DNA is TGTGCCAGCAGTGTTGAGGGACAGGGTGGAGTAAATACGCAGTATTTT.

The chain recombines TRBV18 with TRBJ2-7; 8 bases align to TRBD1. Germline V lookup: CDR1 KGHSH, CDR2 LQKENI. The CDR3 consists of 15 residues. After removal of 3 bases from V and 0 bases from J, the junction contained 4 bases not matched to a gene. In DNA form, the CDR3 reads TGTGCCAGCTCACCGGGACAGGTTAGCTCCTACGAGCAGTACTTC. This gives the protein CASSPGQVSSYEQYF. The variable domain in full, completed from reference TRBV18 and TRBJ2-7, reads NAGVMQNPRHLVRRRGQEARLRCSPMKGHSHVYWYRQLPEEGLKFMVYLQKENIIDESGMPKERFSAEFPKEGPSILRIQQVVRGDSAAYFCASSPGQVSSYEQYFGPGTRLTVT.

This sequence joins TRBV5-5 and TRBJ2-7; TRBD2 might be the D (6 bases). The CDR3 loop spans 14 amino acids. V lost 4 bases and J 4 bases, leaving 15 bases between the germline ends. Germline CDR1 SGHKS, CDR2 YYEKEE (reference sequence). The CDR3 bases are TGTGCCAGCAGCCTCCGGGACTTAGGGTACGAGCAGTACTTC. Translated, it gives CASSLRDLGYEQYF.

DNA for the CDR3: TGTGCCTGGAGTGCAGGGGCGTCCTACAATGAGCAGTTCTTC. Residues: CAWSAGASYNEQFF. The V gene is TRBV30, the J gene TRBJ2-1, with D perhaps matching TRBD1 (6 bases). Trimming removed 1 base from V and 1 base from J, with 8 bases in between. This CDR3 comprises 14 residues. Germline assignment: CDR1 GTSNPN and CDR2 SVGIG (reference sequence).

Concerning this clone: This same CDR3 is encoded by further DNA sequences in the sample. The CDR3 DNA is TGTGCCAGCAGCTCCAACAAAAACACCGGGGAGCTGTTTTTT. Translated, it gives CASSSNKNTGELFF. This chain links TRBV7-9 with TRBJ2-2, with no clear D. Looked up from germline, CDR1 is SEHNR and CDR2 is FQNEAQ (reference sequence). Between the trimmed V and J ends, which lost 4 bases and 2 bases, there was a span of 8 bases. The CDR3 runs 14 residues.

Regarding this clone: The same CDR3 arises from other DNA sequences in this sample as well. This rearrangement joins TRBV5-1 to TRBJ1-2, with unresolved D. V was shortened by 4 bases and J by 4 bases, with 11 bases between the two germline ends. The CDR3 runs 13 residues. CDR1 SGHRS and CDR2 YFSETQ come from the germline V gene. The CDR3 region is CASSTDGSYGYTF. The DNA of the CDR3 is TGCGCCAGCAGCACCGACGGTTCCTATGGCTACACCTTC. The whole variable domain, filled in from reference TRBV5-1 and TRBJ1-2, reads KAGVTQTPRYLIKTRGQQVTLSCSPISGHRSVSWYQQTPGQGLQFLFEYFSETQRNKGNFPGRFSGRQFSNSRSEMNVSTLELGDSALYLCASSTDGSYGYTFGSGTRLTVV.

V usage is TRBV25-1 and J usage is TRBJ2-2; TRBD1 matches at 9 bases. This CDR3 has 15 amino acids. V was pared by 5 bases and J by 5 bases, with 6 bases of the junction left unmatched. Germline-derived CDR1 and CDR2 are MGHDK and SYGVNS. The CDR3 sequence: CASSKDRGKTGELFF. The CDR3 nucleotides read TGTGCCAGCAGTAAGGACAGGGGTAAAACCGGGGAGCTGTTTTTT. The full variable domain, rest sourced from reference TRBV25-1 and TRBJ2-2, is EADIYQTPRYLVIGTGKKITLECSQTMGHDKMYWYQQDPGMELHLIHYSYGVNSTEKGDLSSESTVSRIRTEHFPLTLESARPSHTSQYLCASSKDRGKTGELFFGEGSRLTVL.

The rearrangement uses TRBV12-5 and TRBJ2-1; D may match TRBD1 or TRBD2 (5 bases each). Trimming left V 5 bases short and J 3 bases short, with 23 bases between. Germline V gene data show CDR1 as LGHNT and CDR2 as FRNRAP. CDR3 length: 18 amino acids. The DNA of the CDR3 is TGTGCTAGTGGTCCGCCCGGCTCGACAGTAGCGAACTACAATGAGCAGTTCTTC. Translation gives CASGPPGSTVANYNEQFF.

The CDR3 DNA follows: TGTGCCAGCAGCGTACCGCCGACAGATACGCAGTATTTT. This sequence encodes CASSVPPTDTQYF. The chain is built from TRBV9 and TRBJ2-3; D unclear. The CDR3 extends over 13 amino acids. Germline V lookup: CDR1 SGDLS, CDR2 YYNGEE. The V end was cut by 1 base, the J end by 3 bases, with 6 bases between.

CDR3 sequence reads: CAISVEQVYEQYF. The CDR3 DNA reads as TGTGCCATCAGTGTCGAACAGGTCTACGAGCAGTACTTC. This rearrangement joins TRBV10-3 to TRBJ2-7; the D gene is possibly TRBD1 (5 bases). The ends were cut back, 4 bases at V and 3 bases at J, with 10 bases in the middle. The CDR3 is made up of 13 amino acids. Per germline, CDR1 ENHRY and CDR2 SYGVKD.

CDR3 in DNA: TGTGCCAGCAGCCTACCCGAGGGGGGGCACTATGGCTACACCTTC. As protein: CASSLPEGGHYGYTF. The chain combines TRBV7-2 with TRBJ1-2; the D gene is possibly TRBD1 (6 bases). Germline V gene sequence: CDR1 SGHTA, CDR2 FQGNSA. V was clipped by 5 bases and J by 3 bases, with 16 bases between them. The CDR3 totals 15 residues.

This chain's CDR3 is CASSPEGGISPLHF. The CDR3 region has the DNA TGTGCCAGCAGTCCCGAGGGGGGGATCTCACCCCTCCACTTT. The rearrangement uses TRBV11-2 and TRBJ1-6; possibly TRBD1 for D (6 bases). This CDR3 is built from 14 residues. V dropped 6 bases and J dropped 10 bases, with 16 bases sitting between them. Germline V gives CDR1 SGHAT, CDR2 FQNNGV.

This sequence joins TRBV2 and TRBJ2-2; 8 bases match TRBD2. This CDR3 spans 16 amino acids. Germline V gene lookup returns CDR1 SNHLY and CDR2 FYNNEI. V shed 5 bases and J 5 bases; nucleotides not matched to a gene: 10. CDR3 region: CASSPGLGTPTGELFF. In nucleotides, the CDR3 is TGTGCCAGCAGTCCGGGACTAGGTACTCCGACCGGGGAGCTGTTTTTT.

The V and J genes are TRBV5-1 and TRBJ1-3; D is undetermined. The CDR3 consists of 15 residues. V lost 7 bases and J 1 base, leaving 15 bases between the germline ends. Germline assignment: CDR1 SGHRS and CDR2 YFSETQ. This CDR3 reads CASSGDSRSGNTIYF. CDR3 bases: TGCGCCAGCTCTGGCGATTCTAGGTCTGGAAACACCATATATTTT.

V is TRBV7-9 and J is TRBJ2-5; 13 nucleotides align to TRBD2. Germline CDR1 SEHNR, CDR2 FQNEAQ (reference sequence). After removal of 4 bases from V and 5 bases from J, the junction contained 4 bases not matched to a gene. The CDR3 is 15 residues long. For the CDR3, the DNA is TGTGCCAGCAGCTACACTAGCGGGAGGGGCGAGACCCAGTACTTC. Its protein product is CASSYTSGRGETQYF. Filled out from reference TRBV7-9 and TRBJ2-5, the complete variable domain reads DTGVSQNPRHKITKRGQNVTFRCDPISEHNRLYWYRQTLGQGPEFLTYFQNEAQLEKSRLLSDRFSAERPKGSFSTLEIQRTEQGDSAMYLCASSYTSGRGETQYFGPGTRLLVL.

The rearrangement joins TRBV6-1 to TRBJ2-7, with 8 bases matching TRBD1. The CDR3 extends over 11 amino acids. Germline V lookup: CDR1 MNHNS, CDR2 SASEGT. The trim removed 4 bases at V and 12 bases at J, leaving 5 bases unmatched. CDR3 nucleotide sequence: TGTGCCAGCAGTGGGACAGGGAGTCGGTACTTC. Residues: CASSGTGSRYF.